The TCR beta chain described here comes from a study of brain T cells in children with intractable seizures. Study-level results: Patients' HCMV serostatus was unknown; virus specificity rests on CDR3 similarity alone.

Only in-frame clones appear in the TCRdb table, and some are missing; sequencing was by immunoSEQ multiplex PCR. This sample carries 300,000 to 400,000 clones, 93% of them seen once, and the ten largest clones take 5% to 7%. CDR3 length: 16 residues. Looked up from germline, CDR1 is LNHDA and CDR2 is SQIVND (reference sequence). J gave up 2 bases and V 5 bases, and 9 bases lay outside the gene matches. This clone appeared once. The antigen is unknown. Time point denoted: blood from clinic visit 5 months post-surgery; TSC patient then seizure free. Sequencing was limited to surgery cases with top T cell transcript signatures in brain tissue.

This TCR came from a boy younger than two with tuberous sclerosis and intractable seizures. This chain connects TRBV19 to TRBJ1-5, with 7 bases lining up with TRBD1. The sequences come from peripheral blood, collected 4 to 5 months after surgery. CDR3 loop: CASSPDRVVGNQPQHF. Written as DNA, the CDR3 is TGTGCCAGTAGTCCAGACAGGGTCGTCGGCAATCAGCCCCAGCATTTT.